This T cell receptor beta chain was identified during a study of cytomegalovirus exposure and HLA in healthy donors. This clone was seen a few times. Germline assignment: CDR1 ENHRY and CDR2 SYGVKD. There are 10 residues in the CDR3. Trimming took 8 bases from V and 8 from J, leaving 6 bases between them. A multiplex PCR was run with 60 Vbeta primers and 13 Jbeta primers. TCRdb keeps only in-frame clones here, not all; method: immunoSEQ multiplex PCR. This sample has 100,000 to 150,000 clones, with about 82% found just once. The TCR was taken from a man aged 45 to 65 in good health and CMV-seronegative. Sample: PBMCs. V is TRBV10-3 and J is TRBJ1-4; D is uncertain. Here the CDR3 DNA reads TGTGCCATCGGGGAGGAAAAACTGTTTTTT. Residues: CAIGEEKLFF.